This TCR beta chain was profiled in a study of vaccination effects on CD4 cells after COVID-19. The study, taken as a whole, reports: Limitations: small convalescent group and missing early post-infection timepoints.

On this clone itself: The antigen is not known.

Under the ViraFEST assay, PBMC were stimulated with viral peptide pools so that antigen-specific CD4+ T cells expanded. Sequencing was performed afterwards. Following a roughly 11-day culture, CD4+ T cells were purified. As their vaccination, participants received two doses of either BNT162b2 or mRNA-1273. After two million PBMC were placed in each well, they were cultured with approximately 10 IU/ml IL-2 and approximately 10 ug/ml peptides. Half-medium replacement with IL-2 medium occurred on days 3 and 7. Repertoires were generated with immunoSEQ multiplex PCR, while TCRdb's copy carries only in-frame clones and drops some. The repertoire has roughly 41,000 clones, under 85% of them found once; the top ten carry roughly 15%. The junction had 6 bases not matched to a gene; V was cut back by 3 bases and J by 6 bases. Per germline, CDR1 WNHNN and CDR2 SYGVQD (reference sequence). The CDR3 has 14 residues.

The rearrangement joins TRBV10-1 to TRBJ2-3; 7 nucleotides match TRBD1. Sequenced here: CD4+ T cells from PBMCs cultured with HCoV-OC43 spike peptides, sampled after COVID-19 vaccination. Subset described: HCoV-OC43 spike overlapping peptide pool stimulation. The receptor was isolated from a human donor who received a COVID-19 vaccine. Here the CDR3 reads CASSEGTDQDTQYF. CDR3 coding DNA: TGCGCCAGCAGTGAAGGGACAGACCAGGATACGCAGTATTTT.